These 2 T cell receptor beta chains were all obtained from the same sample, sequenced in a study of beta chain features in type 1 diabetes. The entirety of the isolated RNA underwent reverse transcription, so expressed TCRB transcripts were sequenced. Here immunoSEQ multiplex PCR was the method, and the copy in TCRdb shows in-frame clones only, minus some. The sample holds around 240,000 clones, more than 65% seen once. Sample: naive CD4+ T cells from blood. The receptors here all came from a man aged 25 to 45 in good health.

The gene calls are TRBV28 and TRBJ2-7; a weak D match, TRBD1 (5 bases). The V and J ends lost 8 bases and 2 bases respectively, with 13 bases between them. The V gene's germline CDR1 is MDHEN and CDR2 SYDVKM. The CDR3 runs to 13 residues. The DNA of the CDR3 is TGTGCCAGCTCCAGGGCATCCGCCTACGAGCAGTACTTC. It is translated as CASSRASAYEQYF. Combining the CDR3 with reference TRBV28 and TRBJ2-7 gives the whole variable domain DVKVTQSSRYLVKRTGEKVFLECVQDMDHENMFWYRQDPGLGLRLIYFSYDVKMKEKGDIPEGYSVSREKKERFSLILESASTNQTSMYLCASSRASAYEQYFGPGTRLTVT.

This clone was seen a few times. The V call is TRBV30, the J call TRBJ2-1; tentatively, D is TRBD2 (6 bases). V lost 1 base, J lost 6 bases, and 10 bases lay in between. Germline CDR1 GTSNPN, CDR2 SVGIG (reference sequence). The CDR3 consists of 13 residues. The CDR3 here is CAWSAVAANEQFF. CDR3 DNA: TGTGCCTGGAGTGCGGTAGCGGCCAATGAGCAGTTCTTC.